A single sample is the source of the 22 T cell receptor beta chains below, sequenced in a study of T cell changes during pregnancy in multiple sclerosis. Sequencing used immunoSEQ multiplex PCR; TCRdb keeps in-frame clones, though not all of them. Of about 67,000 clones detected, more than 90% appear once; the ten largest clones hold 2.3%. This specimen was peripheral blood, taken in the first trimester of pregnancy. These receptors all come from a female donor with multiple sclerosis, enrolled in a pregnancy study.

V gene TRBV4-1 combines with J gene TRBJ2-7, with TRBD1 matching over 7 bases. The CDR3 is 15 residues long. J lost 2 bases, V lost 2 bases, and 6 bases had no gene match. Germline V lookup: CDR1 MGHRA, CDR2 YSYEKL. CDR3 coding DNA: TGCGCCAGCAGCCAACCGGCCCAGGGGGCCTACGAGCAGTACTTC. Protein: CASSQPAQGAYEQYF.

A single count supports this clone. The genes are TRBV29-1 and TRBJ2-3, with D possibly matching TRBD2 (7 bases). Germline lookup yields CDR1 SQVTM and CDR2 ANQGSEA. Between the trimmed V and J ends, which lost 3 bases and 0 bases, there was a span of 13 bases. This CDR3 contains 15 residues. The CDR3 DNA reads as TGCAGCGTTGAGGGGGGCGGGAGTAGCACAGATACGCAGTATTTT. Amino acids: CSVEGGGSSTDTQYF.

The rearrangement links TRBV5-1 to TRBJ1-2, with D possibly matching TRBD1 (5 bases). The V end was cut by 0 bases, the J end by 4 bases, with 7 bases between. This CDR3 comprises 13 residues. Per the germline V gene, CDR1 is SGHRS and CDR2 is YFSETQ. The CDR3 sequence is CASSLGQLYGYTF. The CDR3 DNA reads as TGCGCCAGCAGCTTGGGACAGCTCTATGGCTACACCTTC. Full variable domain (missing parts from reference TRBV5-1 and TRBJ1-2): KAGVTQTPRYLIKTRGQQVTLSCSPISGHRSVSWYQQTPGQGLQFLFEYFSETQRNKGNFPGRFSGRQFSNSRSEMNVSTLELGDSALYLCASSLGQLYGYTFGSGTRLTVV.

J is TRBJ2-7 and V is TRBV7-2; D is perhaps TRBD2 (6 bases). The CDR3 has 15 residues. Germline V gene data show CDR1 as SGHTA and CDR2 as FQGNSA. Trimming removed 2 bases at V and 3 bases at J, with 14 bases between. This CDR3 is CASSLRLGPDYEQYF. CDR3 nucleotide sequence: TGTGCCAGCAGCTTACGACTAGGACCAGACTACGAGCAGTACTTC.

The chain has TRBV10-3 and TRBJ2-4, with TRBD2 matching 8 bases. Trimming cost V 6 bases and J 10 bases; bases outside gene matches: 5. From germline, CDR1 is ENHRY and CDR2 SYGVKD. The CDR3 is 12 amino acids. CDR3: CAISSGGGIQYF. CDR3 DNA: TGTGCCATCAGCTCCGGGGGGGGGATTCAGTACTTC.

The DNA of the CDR3 is TGTGCCAGCAGCCCATCACTGCGGAGGGAGACAGATACGCAGTATTTT. Translated, it gives CASSPSLRRETDTQYF. V gene TRBV7-6 combines with J gene TRBJ2-3, with D maybe TRBD2 (6 bases). Trimming left V 5 bases short and J 3 bases short, with 18 bases between. This CDR3 region has 16 residues. Germline V CDR1 and CDR2: SGHVS, FNYEAQ. The full variable domain, completed using reference TRBV7-6 and TRBJ2-3, is GAGVSQSPRYKVTKRGQDVALRCDPISGHVSLYWYRQALGQGPEFLTYFNYEAQQDKSGLPNDRFSAERPEGSISTLTIQRTEQRDSAMYRCASSPSLRRETDTQYFGPGTRLTVL.

The V gene is TRBV16, the J gene TRBJ1-4; a possible D gene is TRBD1 (6 bases). The CDR3 sequence is 14 residues long. Germline V gene lookup returns CDR1 KGHSY and CDR2 FQNENV. Trimming shortened V by 4 bases and J by 6 bases, and 12 bases separated the two germline ends. The CDR3 reads CASSLGQWDEKLFF. CDR3 DNA sequence: TGTGCCAGCAGCCTAGGACAGTGGGATGAAAAACTGTTTTTT. Full variable domain (outside the CDR3, taken from reference TRBV16 and TRBJ1-4): GEEVAQTPKHLVRGEGQKAKLYCAPIKGHSYVFWYQQVLKNEFKFLISFQNENVFDETGMPKERFSAKCLPNSPCSLEIQATKLEDSAVYFCASSLGQWDEKLFFGSGTQLSVL.

The chain uses TRBV28 and TRBJ2-7; TRBD2 aligns across 10 bases. CDR1 and CDR2 (germline): MDHEN, SYDVKM. Germline trimming cut 2 bases from V and 0 bases from J; bases unmatched to any gene: 4. The CDR3 has 16 residues. For the CDR3, the DNA is TGTGCCAGCAGTTTAATGGGACTAGCGACCTCCTACGAGCAGTACTTC. Protein product: CASSLMGLATSYEQYF.

V and J are TRBV7-2 and TRBJ2-7; unclear D gene. V was pared by 5 bases and J by 2 bases, with 13 bases between. Germline V gene sequence: CDR1 SGHTA, CDR2 FQGNSA. The CDR3 sequence is 14 residues long. CDR3 DNA sequence: TGTGCCAGCAGCCCCCACAGATCGGCCTACGAGCAGTACTTC. Amino acids: CASSPHRSAYEQYF.

This clone was recorded once. This chain connects TRBV27 to TRBJ2-1; 9 nucleotides align to TRBD2. Germline V gene lookup returns CDR1 MNHEY and CDR2 SMNVEV (reference sequence). This CDR3 region has 15 residues. V trimming: 3 bases; J trimming: 4 bases; junction bases outside the gene matches: 4. CDR3 amino acids: CASSFGREGYNEQFF. DNA for the CDR3: TGTGCCAGCAGTTTCGGGCGGGAGGGTTACAATGAGCAGTTCTTC.

This clone was detected many times. This rearrangement joins TRBV10-1 to TRBJ2-5; maybe TRBD2 (6 bases). Trimming shortened V by 0 bases and J by 4 bases, and 12 bases separated the two germline ends. Germline CDR1 WNHNN, CDR2 SYGVQD (reference sequence). The CDR3 covers 15 residues. Here the CDR3 reads CASSESGGIGETQYF. The CDR3 nucleotides read TGCGCCAGCAGTGAGTCCGGCGGGATCGGAGAGACCCAGTACTTC.

The J gene is TRBJ2-5, the V gene TRBV28, with D possibly matching TRBD1 (8 bases). V dropped 8 bases and J dropped 13 bases, with 20 bases sitting between them. Germline loops: CDR1 MDHEN, CDR2 SYDVKM. The CDR3 is made up of 12 amino acids. CDR3 nucleotides: TGTGCCAGCGCGGGGGACAGGCGGCCGTCGTACTTC. The encoded protein is CASAGDRRPSYF.

The rearrangement uses TRBV2 and TRBJ2-2, with 8 bases that match TRBD1. The junction had 5 bases not matched to a gene; V was cut back by 8 bases and J by 0 bases. The germline gives CDR1 SNHLY, CDR2 FYNNEI. The CDR3 totals 15 residues. The DNA of the CDR3 is TGTGCCAGCGGCGAGGACAGGGCGAACACCGGGGAGCTGTTTTTT. This gives the protein CASGEDRANTGELFF.

This rearrangement joins TRBV5-1 to TRBJ1-2, with D maybe TRBD1 (5 bases). This CDR3 comprises 15 residues. Germline loops: CDR1 SGHRS, CDR2 YFSETQ. The V end lost 0 bases, the J end lost 4 bases, and 13 bases lay between the germline ends. The CDR3: CASSLDAQGPYGYTF. For the CDR3, the DNA is TGCGCCAGCAGCTTGGATGCCCAGGGCCCCTATGGCTACACCTTC.

V is TRBV7-8 and J is TRBJ2-7; TRBD1 matches at 8 bases. J gave up 0 bases and V 1 base, and 11 bases lay outside the gene matches. This CDR3 has 18 residues. CDR1 SGHVS and CDR2 FQNEAQ come from the germline V gene. CDR3 DNA sequence: TGTGCCAGCAGCTTAGTGAGGGCCGGCAGGGGGCCCTCCTACGAGCAGTACTTC. It is translated as CASSLVRAGRGPSYEQYF.

The chain links TRBV29-1 to TRBJ1-5; TRBD1 matches at 7 bases. CDR1 and CDR2 from the germline V gene are SQVTM and ANQGSEA. J lost 5 bases, V lost 6 bases, and 4 bases had no gene match. This CDR3 spans 12 amino acids. The CDR3 region has the DNA TGCAGCGTACGCACAGGGGATCAGCCCCAGCATTTT. Protein: CSVRTGDQPQHF.

V usage is TRBV5-6 and J usage is TRBJ1-1; 7 bases line up with TRBD1. In germline, CDR1 is SGHDT, CDR2 YYEEEE. V shed 4 bases and J 1 base; nucleotides not matched to a gene: 13. This CDR3 contains 17 residues. This CDR3 is CASSKSPGTETNTEAFF. CDR3 DNA sequence: TGTGCCAGCAGCAAGAGTCCCGGGACAGAGACGAACACTGAAGCTTTCTTT.

The rearrangement links TRBV2 to TRBJ2-7, with TRBD2 matching over 7 bases. The CDR3 has 14 amino acids. From germline, CDR1 is SNHLY and CDR2 FYNNEI. After removal of 6 bases from V and 1 base from J, the junction contained 6 bases not matched to a gene. This chain's CDR3 is CASRPIGGSYEQYF. CDR3 DNA: TGTGCCAGCAGGCCCATCGGGGGGTCCTACGAGCAGTACTTC.

The J gene is TRBJ2-5, the V gene TRBV11-2, with 9 bases that match TRBD1. CDR3 length: 16 amino acids. Germline V gives CDR1 SGHAT, CDR2 FQNNGV. Trimming at V came to 5 bases and at J to 5 bases, leaving 12 bases not matched to a gene. CDR3 sequence (DNA): TGTGCCAGCAGCCCGAAATTACAGGGGGCAGGGGAGACCCAGTACTTC. It specifies CASSPKLQGAGETQYF.

Here the CDR3 DNA reads TGTGCCAGCAGTTACTCGGGGACAGGGGGCGTGGATGAGCAGTTCTTC. This encodes CASSYSGTGGVDEQFF. This chain joins TRBV6-5 and TRBJ2-1, with 12 bases fitting TRBD1. This CDR3 is built from 16 residues. With 0 bases clipped from V and 8 bases from J, the junction kept 5 bases outside the gene matches. The V gene's germline CDR1 is MNHEY and CDR2 SVGAGI.

This clone appeared a single time. The junction departs from the called germline gene at one end, perhaps through a read error. This rearrangement joins TRBV10-3 to TRBJ1-5; D unclear. This CDR3 is built from 14 residues. Germline CDR1 reads ENHRY; CDR2 reads SYGVKD. The CDR3 region has the DNA TGTGCCATCAGTGAGTCAACGGGAAATCAACCCCAGCATTTT. Translating gives CAISESTGNQPQHF.

The chain couples TRBV5-1 to TRBJ2-7, with TRBD2 matching over 7 bases. CDR1 SGHRS and CDR2 YFSETQ come from the germline V gene. V trimming: 0 bases; J trimming: 2 bases; junction bases outside the gene matches: 5. This CDR3 region has 15 residues. Here the CDR3 DNA reads TGCGCCAGCAGCTTGGGTCTAGCGGAGGCCTACGAGCAGTACTTC. It yields the protein CASSLGLAEAYEQYF.